These 9 T cell receptor beta chains were sequenced from one sample in a study of cytomegalovirus exposure and HLA in healthy donors. The PCR was carried out with 60 Vbeta primers and 13 Jbeta primers. The protocol was immunoSEQ multiplex PCR, while the TCRdb copy is restricted to in-frame clones and leaves out a portion. The sample consists of 100,000 to 150,000 clones, roughly 70% of them appearing once. Sequencing used PBMCs. The source is a man in his thirties or forties in good health and CMV-seronegative.

The chain carries TRBV6-5 and TRBJ1-1; D remains ambiguous. This CDR3 contains 14 residues. V lost 0 bases to trimming and J lost 5 bases, with 10 bases between them. CDR1 and CDR2 from the germline V gene are MNHEY and SVGAGI. CDR3 protein: CASSYSRGGTEAFF. The CDR3 nucleotides read TGTGCCAGCAGTTACTCCCGGGGTGGGACTGAAGCTTTCTTT.

This CDR3 is CASSLGAGAGANVLTF. Written as DNA, the CDR3 is TGCGCCAGCAGCTTGGGGGCGGGGGCCGGGGCCAACGTCCTGACTTTC. The chain is built from TRBV5-1 and TRBJ2-6; D might be TRBD2 (7 bases). CDR3 length: 16 residues. V was shortened by 0 bases and J by 4 bases, with 11 bases between the two germline ends. Germline V gene data show CDR1 as SGHRS and CDR2 as YFSETQ.

V is TRBV7-9 and J is TRBJ2-5; the match to TRBD1 covers 7 bases. V trimming: 2 bases; J trimming: 2 bases; junction bases outside the gene matches: 2. Germline assignment: CDR1 SEHNR and CDR2 FQNEAQ (reference sequence). This CDR3 is 14 amino acids long. The CDR3 DNA reads as TGTGCCAGCAGCTTAAACAGGGGACAAGAGACCCAGTACTTC. Translated, it gives CASSLNRGQETQYF.

The chain is built from TRBV6-1 and TRBJ1-2; TRBD1 matches 10 bases. Germline V CDR1 and CDR2: MNHNS, SASEGT. The CDR3 extends over 12 amino acids. The V gene end was trimmed by 7 bases and the J gene end by 6 bases; junction bases not matched to a gene: 2. The DNA of the CDR3 is TGTGCCAGCACCGGGACAGGGGATGGCTACACCTTC. This translates into CASTGTGDGYTF.

The rearrangement links TRBV11-2 to TRBJ2-2, with a tentative D call TRBD1 (6 bases). V was trimmed by 6 bases and J by 1 base, leaving 15 bases between them. Germline CDR1 is SGHAT and CDR2 is FQNNGV. The CDR3 totals 16 residues. The DNA of the CDR3 is TGTGCCAGCAGATCACAGAGGGGACAGAACACCGGGGAGCTGTTTTTT. It encodes CASRSQRGQNTGELFF.

The J gene is TRBJ2-1, the V gene TRBV4-1, with 8 positions matching TRBD2. V lost 3 bases to trimming and J lost 8 bases; unmatched junction nucleotides: 9. CDR1 is MGHRA and CDR2 is YSYEKL in the germline V gene. The CDR3 is 15 amino acids. CDR3 nucleotide sequence: TGCGCCAGCAGCCAGATTCTGGCGGGGGGCTATGAGCAGTTCTTC. Translating gives CASSQILAGGYEQFF.

This chain connects TRBV11-2 to TRBJ2-3; 8 nucleotides align to TRBD2. CDR1 is SGHAT and CDR2 is FQNNGV in the germline V gene. V lost 3 bases, J lost 3 bases, and 5 bases stayed unmatched. The CDR3 covers 15 residues. CDR3 in amino acids: CASSFITSGTDTQYF. In DNA, the CDR3 is TGTGCCAGCAGCTTTATCACTAGCGGTACAGATACGCAGTATTTT. Supplemented by reference TRBV11-2 and TRBJ2-3, the full variable domain reads EAGVAQSPRYKIIEKRQSVAFWCNPISGHATLYWYQQILGQGPKLLIQFQNNGVVDDSQLPKDRFSAERLKGVDSTLKIQPAKLEDSAVYLCASSFITSGTDTQYFGPGTRLTVL.

The chain uses TRBV27 and TRBJ2-2; D is perhaps TRBD1 (6 bases). There are 12 residues in the CDR3. V lost 6 bases to trimming and J lost 7 bases, with 9 bases between them. Germline lookup yields CDR1 MNHEY and CDR2 SMNVEV (reference sequence). CDR3: CASRKGGGELFF. The CDR3, as DNA: TGTGCCAGCAGAAAAGGGGGCGGGGAGCTGTTTTTT.

This rearrangement joins TRBV6-5 to TRBJ2-7, with D maybe TRBD2 (6 bases). The CDR3 contains 16 residues. Trimming removed 0 bases at V and 6 bases at J, with 18 bases between. Germline lookup yields CDR1 MNHEY and CDR2 SVGAGI. CDR3: CASSYSSSRGTIEQYF. DNA for the CDR3: TGTGCCAGCAGTTACTCTTCTTCTCGGGGGACGATCGAGCAGTACTTC.